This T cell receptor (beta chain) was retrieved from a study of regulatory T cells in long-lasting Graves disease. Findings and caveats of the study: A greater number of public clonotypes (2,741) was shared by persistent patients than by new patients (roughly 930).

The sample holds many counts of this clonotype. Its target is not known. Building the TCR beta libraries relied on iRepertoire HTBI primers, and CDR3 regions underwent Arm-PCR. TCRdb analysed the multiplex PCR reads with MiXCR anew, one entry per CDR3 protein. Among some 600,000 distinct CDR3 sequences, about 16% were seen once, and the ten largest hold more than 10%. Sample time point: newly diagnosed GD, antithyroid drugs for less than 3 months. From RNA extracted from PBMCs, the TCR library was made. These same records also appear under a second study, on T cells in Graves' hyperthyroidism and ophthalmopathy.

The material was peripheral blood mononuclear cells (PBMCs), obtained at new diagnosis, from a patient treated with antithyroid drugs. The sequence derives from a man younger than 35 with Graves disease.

Here the CDR3 reads CASSLLGPGSLEKLFF. The CDR3 DNA reads as TGTGCCAGCAGTTTGTTGGGCCCAGGTTCGCTTGAAAAACTGTTTTTT. This chain joins TRBV28 and TRBJ1-4; no clear D gene. V was clipped by 3 bases and J by 7 bases, with 18 bases between them. The CDR3 extends over 16 amino acids. In germline, CDR1 is MDHEN, CDR2 SYDVKM.